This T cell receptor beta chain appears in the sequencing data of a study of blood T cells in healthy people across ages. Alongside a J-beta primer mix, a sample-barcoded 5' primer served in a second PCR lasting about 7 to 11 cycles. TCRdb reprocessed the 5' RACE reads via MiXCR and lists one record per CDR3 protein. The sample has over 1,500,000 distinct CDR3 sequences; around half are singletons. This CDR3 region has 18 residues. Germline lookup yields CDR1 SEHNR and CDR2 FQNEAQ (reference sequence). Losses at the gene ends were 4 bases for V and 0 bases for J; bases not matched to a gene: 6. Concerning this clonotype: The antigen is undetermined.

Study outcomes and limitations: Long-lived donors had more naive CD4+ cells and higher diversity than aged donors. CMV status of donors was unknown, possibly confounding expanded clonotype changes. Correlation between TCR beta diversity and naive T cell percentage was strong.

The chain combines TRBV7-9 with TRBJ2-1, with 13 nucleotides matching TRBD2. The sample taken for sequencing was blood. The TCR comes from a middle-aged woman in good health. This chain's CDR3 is CASSSPWTSGGSYNEQFF. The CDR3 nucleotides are TGTGCCAGCAGCTCTCCTTGGACTAGCGGGGGCTCCTACAATGAGCAGTTCTTC.